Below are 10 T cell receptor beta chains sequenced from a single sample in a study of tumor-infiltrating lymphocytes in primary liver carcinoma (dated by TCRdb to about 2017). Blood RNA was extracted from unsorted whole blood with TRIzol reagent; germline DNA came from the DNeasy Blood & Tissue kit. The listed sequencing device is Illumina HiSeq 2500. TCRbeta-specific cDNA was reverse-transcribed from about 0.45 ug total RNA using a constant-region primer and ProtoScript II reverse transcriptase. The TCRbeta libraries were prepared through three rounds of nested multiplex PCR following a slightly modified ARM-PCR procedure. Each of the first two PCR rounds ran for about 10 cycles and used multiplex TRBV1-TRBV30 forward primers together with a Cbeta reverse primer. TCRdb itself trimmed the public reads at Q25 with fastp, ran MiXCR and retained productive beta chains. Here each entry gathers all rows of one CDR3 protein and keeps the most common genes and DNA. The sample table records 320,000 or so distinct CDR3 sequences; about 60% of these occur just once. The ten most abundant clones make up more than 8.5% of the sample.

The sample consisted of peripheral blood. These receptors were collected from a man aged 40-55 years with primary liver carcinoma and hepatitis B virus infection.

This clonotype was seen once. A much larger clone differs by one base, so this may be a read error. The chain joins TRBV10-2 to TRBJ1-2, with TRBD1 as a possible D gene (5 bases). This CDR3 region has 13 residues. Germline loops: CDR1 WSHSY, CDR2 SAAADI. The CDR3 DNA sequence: TGCGCCTGCAGCGAGAGGGGATTCTATGGCTACACCTTC. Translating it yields CACSERGFYGYTF.

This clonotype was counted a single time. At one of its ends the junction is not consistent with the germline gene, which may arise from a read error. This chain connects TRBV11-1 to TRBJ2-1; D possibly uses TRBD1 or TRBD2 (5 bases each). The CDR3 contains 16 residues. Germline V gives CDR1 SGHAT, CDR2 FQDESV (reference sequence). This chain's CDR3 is CASSSTGEGWNNEQSF. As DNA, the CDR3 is TGTGCCAGCAGCTCCACAGGCGAGGGATGGAACAATGAGCAGTCCTTC.

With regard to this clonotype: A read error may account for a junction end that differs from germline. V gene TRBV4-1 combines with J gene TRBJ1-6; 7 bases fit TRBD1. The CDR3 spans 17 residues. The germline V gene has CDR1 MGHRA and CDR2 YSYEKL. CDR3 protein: CASSQQGQGGHNSPPHF. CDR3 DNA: TGCGCCAGCAGCCAACAGGGGCAGGGGGGTCATAATTCACCCCCCCACTTT.

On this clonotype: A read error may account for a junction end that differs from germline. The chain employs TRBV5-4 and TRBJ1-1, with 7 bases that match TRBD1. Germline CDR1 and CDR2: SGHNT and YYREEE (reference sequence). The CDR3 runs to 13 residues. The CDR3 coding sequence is TGTGCCAGCAGTATGGACAGGAACACTGAAGCTCTCTTT. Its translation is CASSMDRNTEALF.

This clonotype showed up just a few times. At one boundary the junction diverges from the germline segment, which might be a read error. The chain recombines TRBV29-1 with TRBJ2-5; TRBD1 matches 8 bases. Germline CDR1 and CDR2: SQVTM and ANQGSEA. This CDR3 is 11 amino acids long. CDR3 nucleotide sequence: TGCAGCGTCGACAGGGGAGAGGCCCAGTACTTC. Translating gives CSVDRGEAQYF. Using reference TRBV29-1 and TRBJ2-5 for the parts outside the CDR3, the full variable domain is SAVISQKPSRDICQRGTSLTIQCQVDSQVTMMFWYRQQPGQSLTLIATANQGSEATYESGFVIDKFPISRPNLTFSTLTVSNMSPEDSSIYLCSVDRGEAQYFGPGTRLLVL.

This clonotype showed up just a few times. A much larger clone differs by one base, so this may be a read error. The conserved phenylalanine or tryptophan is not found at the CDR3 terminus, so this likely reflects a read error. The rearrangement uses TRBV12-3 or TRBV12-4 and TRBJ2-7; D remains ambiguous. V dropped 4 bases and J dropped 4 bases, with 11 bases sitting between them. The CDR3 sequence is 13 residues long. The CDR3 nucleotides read TGTGCCAGCAGTTACCTGGTGGGGTACGAGCAGTACCTC. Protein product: CASSYLVGYEQYL.

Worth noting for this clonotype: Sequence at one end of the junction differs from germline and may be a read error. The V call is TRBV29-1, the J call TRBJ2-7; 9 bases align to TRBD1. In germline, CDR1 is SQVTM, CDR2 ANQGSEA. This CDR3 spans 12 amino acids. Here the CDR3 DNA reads TGCAGCGTTCGGAGACAGGGGGGCGAGGAGTACTTC. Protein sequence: CSVRRQGGEEYF.

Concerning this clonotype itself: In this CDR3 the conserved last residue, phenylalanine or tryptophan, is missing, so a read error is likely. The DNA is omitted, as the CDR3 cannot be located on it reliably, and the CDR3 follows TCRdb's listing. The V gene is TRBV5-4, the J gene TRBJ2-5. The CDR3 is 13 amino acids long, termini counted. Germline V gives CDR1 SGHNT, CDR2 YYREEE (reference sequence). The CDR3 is CASSLELQRDPVL.

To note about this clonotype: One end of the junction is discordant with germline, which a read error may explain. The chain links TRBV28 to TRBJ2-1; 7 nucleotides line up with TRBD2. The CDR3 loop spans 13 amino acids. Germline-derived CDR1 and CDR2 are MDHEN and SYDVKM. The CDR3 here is CAGSLGTNGEQFF. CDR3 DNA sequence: TGTGCCGGCAGCCTCGGGACTAACGGTGAGCAGTTCTTC.

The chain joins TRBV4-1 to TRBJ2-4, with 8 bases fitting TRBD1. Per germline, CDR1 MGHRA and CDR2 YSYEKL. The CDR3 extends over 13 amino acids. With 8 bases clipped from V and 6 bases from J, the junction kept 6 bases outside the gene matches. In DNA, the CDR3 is TGCGCCAGCGCTAACAGGGGGGTAAACATTCAGTACTTC. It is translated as CASANRGVNIQYF.